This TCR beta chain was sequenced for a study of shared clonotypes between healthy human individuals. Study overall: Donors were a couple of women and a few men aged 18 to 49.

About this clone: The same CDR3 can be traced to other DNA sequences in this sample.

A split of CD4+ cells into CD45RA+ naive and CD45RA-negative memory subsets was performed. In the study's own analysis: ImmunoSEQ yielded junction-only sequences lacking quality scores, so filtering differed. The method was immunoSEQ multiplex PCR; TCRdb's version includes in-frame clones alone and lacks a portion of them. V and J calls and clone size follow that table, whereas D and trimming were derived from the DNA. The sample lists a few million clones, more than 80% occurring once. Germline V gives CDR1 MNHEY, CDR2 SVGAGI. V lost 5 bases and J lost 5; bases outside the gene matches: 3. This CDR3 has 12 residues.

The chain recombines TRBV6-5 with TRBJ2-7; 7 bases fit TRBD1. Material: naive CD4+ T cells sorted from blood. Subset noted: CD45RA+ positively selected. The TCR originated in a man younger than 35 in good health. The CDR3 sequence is CASSRQGHEQYF. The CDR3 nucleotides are TGTGCCAGCAGTAGACAGGGCCACGAGCAGTACTTC.